The entry below gives a single T cell receptor (beta chain) sequence along with its context. Germline CDR1 SGDLS, CDR2 YYNGEE. The V end lost 4 bases, the J end lost 7 bases, and 20 bases lay between the germline ends. CDR3 length equals 15 residues. This specimen belongs to a study of sequential checkpoint blockade in melanoma. The protocol was immunoSEQ multiplex PCR, while the TCRdb copy is restricted to in-frame clones and leaves out a portion. The data hold tens of thousands of clones, with 70% to 90% observed a single time. As for treatment: randomized to nivolumab then ipilimumab (arm A) or the reverse (arm B). DNA-damaging chemotherapy had not been given to any patient beforehand. From thawed PBMCs, live CD3+CD8+ cells negative for CD19 and CD56 were sorted.

The rearrangement joins TRBV9 to TRBJ1-2; D possibly corresponds to TRBD1 (6 bases). The sequence was obtained from a human donor with melanoma. The sample here was CD8+ T cells sorted from blood (inferred from file names), taken from a patient given nivolumab and ipilimumab in sequence. CDR3 DNA sequence: TGTGCCAGCAGCCTAGTGGGGGGGCGAGCGGGTGGCTACACCTTC. Its protein is CASSLVGGRAGGYTF.